This T cell receptor beta chain was profiled in a study of OX40 agonist ivuxolimab in advanced cancers. Overall study: Those enrolled were about 82% male, with a mean age of around 60 years and ages from roughly 20 to 85. Overall study results and limits: Expansion of clones was among the lowest in partial responders at 0.1-3.0 mg/kg.

Remarks on this clone: Its specificity is unknown.

Profiling relied on immunoSEQ multiplex PCR, and the TCRdb table lists in-frame clones only, not all of them. The sample includes approximately 77,000 clones, roughly 90% seen only once; the top ten take 0.53%. The CDR3 totals 15 residues. Germline CDR1 reads SGHNT; CDR2 reads YYREEE (reference sequence). V lost 4 bases and J lost 2, with 13 bases in between. The gene calls are TRBV5-4 and TRBJ2-1; TRBD1 or TRBD2 may be the D gene (6 bases each). The specimen comprised CD4+ or CD8+ T cells sorted from blood, sampled in a trial of the OX40 agonist ivuxolimab. The source is an adult with an advanced solid tumor such as melanoma, head and neck, liver or kidney cancer. CDR3 nucleotide sequence: TGTGCCAGCAGCCGGCAAGGGGGGACCTACAATGAGCAGTTCTTC. Its translation is CASSRQGGTYNEQFF.